This T cell receptor (beta chain) was documented in a study of blood T cell repertoires in COVID-19. Profiling relied on immunoSEQ multiplex PCR, and the TCRdb table lists in-frame clones only, not all of them. The sample has fewer than 350,000 clones; approximately 90% are singletons. From germline, CDR1 is SGHAT and CDR2 FQNNGV. Unmatched junction bases numbered 3, after V lost 0 bases and J lost 6 bases. The CDR3 is made up of 15 amino acids. Researchers sorted participants into cohorts using their self-reported clinical history. The source material was PBMCs or T cells enriched from blood (not recorded which). The chain links TRBV11-2 to TRBJ1-2; 11 positions agree with TRBD1. This sequence originates from a woman aged 40 to 55 with acute COVID-19. In nucleotides, the CDR3 is TGTGCCAGCAGCTTAGACCAGGGACAGGGGGATGGCTACACCTTC. It specifies CASSLDQGQGDGYTF. Combining the CDR3 with reference TRBV11-2 and TRBJ1-2 gives the whole variable domain EAGVAQSPRYKIIEKRQSVAFWCNPISGHATLYWYQQILGQGPKLLIQFQNNGVVDDSQLPKDRFSAERLKGVDSTLKIQPAKLEDSAVYLCASSLDQGQGDGYTFGSGTRLTVV.